This TCR beta chain was profiled in a study of tumor-infiltrating lymphocytes in primary liver carcinoma (dated by TCRdb to about 2017). Regarding the complete study: Between November 2015 and March 2016, about 5 patients in China with histopathologically diagnosed primary liver carcinoma had surgical resection. Hepatocellular carcinoma (four) or combined HCC and intrahepatic cholangiocarcinoma (one) was present in the five patients, who were three men and two women aged 30 to 69 years. Each sample produced roughly 3.65 to 7.5 million productive TCRbeta reads, and read depth showed no significant difference between tissue types. For each liver tumor, the study sampled five regions along with adjacent normal tissue and blood, and applied TCRbeta repertoire sequencing, expression microarrays and whole-exome sequencing. A total of 35 or so specimens from 5 patients went through TCRbeta repertoire sequencing, namely 25 tumor regions, 5 adjacent noncancerous liver tissues and 5 peripheral blood samples. The tumors of the five patients were staged as T1-T3 N0M0, with maximum diameters ranging from roughly 4.2 to 10 cm. Technical replicate repertoires showed high reproducibility, with mean shared-clone rates roughly 0.87 and correlation coefficients above 0.95.

There are many counts of this clonotype. No cognate antigen has been identified for it. Base qualities are not recorded, but no much larger clone differs from it by a single base. Blood RNA was extracted from unsorted whole blood using TRIzol reagent, and germline DNA was obtained with the DNeasy Blood & Tissue kit. Patients had chronic HBV infection and were treatment-naive at sampling. Before surgery, roughly 4 milliliters of peripheral blood were drawn into K2EDTA tubes. A constant-region primer and ProtoScript II reverse transcriptase were used to reverse-transcribe TCRbeta-specific cDNA from around 480 ng total RNA. Three nested multiplex PCR rounds, following a slightly modified ARM-PCR procedure, were used to build the TCRbeta libraries. Each of the first two PCR rounds ran for around 10 cycles using multiplex TRBV1-TRBV30 forward primers together with a Cbeta reverse primer. Sample barcodes and Illumina adapters were added in a final 25-cycle PCR with Deep VentR polymerase. Before sequencing, amplicons of 200-500 bp were gel-purified using a QIAquick gel extraction kit. An Illumina HiSeq 2500 was used to sequence the TCRbeta amplicons with 250-bp paired-end reads. As for the original processing: To recover full CDR3 sequences, reads were quality-trimmed using Trimmomatic v0.33 and paired reads were then merged using FLASH v1.2.11. V, D and J germline segments were assigned to the rearranged TCRbeta sequences using MiGEC v1.2.1b. VDJtools v1.0.0 computed clonotype statistics and Shannon-Wiener diversity indices. Except for diversity analysis, only each sample's 250 most abundant clonotypes were used in subsequent analyses to reduce sampling bias. Through fastp at Q25 and MiXCR, TCRdb rebuilt clones from the public reads, retaining in-frame beta chains. All rows with the same CDR3 protein become a single entry with the most common DNA and genes. TCRdb assigned the V and J calls; the authors' analysis was not used. A total of fewer than 350,000 distinct CDR3 sequences appear in this sample, about 62% of them only once. The ten top clones hold about 9.4% of the sample.

General conclusions and limits of the study: Only a few patients were included in the study, and the authors note that the findings should be validated in a larger study. A significantly larger repertoire fraction was made up by the top 250 clones in tumors than in blood (p = 0.039). Consistent with antigen-driven expansion, pairs of tumor regions showed higher repertoire overlap (mean around 35%) than either tumor-adjacent pairs (about 17%) or tumor-blood pairs (around 14%). Because sequencing covered only the TCR beta chain and unpaired alpha chains were not captured, true repertoire diversity is likely underestimated. Because the samples were bulk and unsorted, CD4+ and CD8+ T cell repertoires could not be compared.

After removal of 0 bases from V and 9 bases from J, the junction retains 5 bases not matched to a gene. CDR1 is given as SGHDT and CDR2 as YYEEEE, both from the germline V gene. The CDR3 contains 13 residues, cysteine and phenylalanine counted. Just the 39-base CDR3 DNA is kept, in frame starting at base 1. This TCR came from a man aged 40-49 years with primary liver carcinoma and hepatitis B virus infection. The rearrangement joined TRBV5-6 to TRBJ2-5, and TRBD1 matches 7 of the central bases. Sample: peripheral blood. Here the CDR3 is given as CASSLELTGPQYF. In nucleotide form, the sequence is TGTGCCAGCAGCTTGGAACTGACAGGGCCCCAGTACTTC.